This T cell receptor (beta chain) was sequenced in a study of blood T cell repertoires in COVID-19. Study as a whole: Acute and convalescent COVID-19 samples came from the United States, Italy and Spain.

In the original workflow: How many nucleated cells were present was estimated from reference gene primer amplification. Sequenced by immunoSEQ multiplex PCR; TCRdb stores in-frame clones only, minus some. The DNA was the basis for D and trimming; V, J and clone size are from that table. Here the sample spans a few hundred thousand clones, less than 90% being singletons. Comments on this clone: Different DNA sequences within this sample yield the same CDR3.

The receptor was derived from a man in his sixties with acute or convalescent COVID-19. Sample: peripheral blood.

CDR3 in DNA: TGCGCCAGCAGCTTCCAGGAGAACACTGAAGCTTTCTTT. As protein: CASSFQENTEAFF. The rearrangement links TRBV5-1 to TRBJ1-1; no firm D call. Trimming left V 2 bases short and J 1 base short, with 6 bases between. Germline CDR1 and CDR2: SGHRS and YFSETQ. The CDR3 is 13 residues long. The full variable domain, rest sourced from reference TRBV5-1 and TRBJ1-1, is KAGVTQTPRYLIKTRGQQVTLSCSPISGHRSVSWYQQTPGQGLQFLFEYFSETQRNKGNFPGRFSGRQFSNSRSEMNVSTLELGDSALYLCASSFQENTEAFFGQGTRLTVV.